This T cell receptor (beta chain) was captured by sequencing in a study of T cell responses to AZD1222 COVID-19 vaccine. Study findings and constraints: Among the donors, most were white British and more were female, and clonal diversity was possibly underestimated.

The table came from immunoSEQ multiplex PCR; TCRdb's copy has only in-frame clones and leaves some out. The sample consists of over 150,000 clones, about 93% of them appearing once. A note on this clone: Its antigen remains unidentified.

The CDR3 extends over 14 amino acids. The germline V gene has CDR1 SGHAT and CDR2 FQDESV (reference sequence). V lost 5 bases to trimming and J lost 5 bases; unmatched junction nucleotides: 7. This TCR was recovered from an adult who received the MenACWY meningococcal vaccine as a control. The sample consisted of peripheral blood, taken 28 days after the second dose of the MenACWY control vaccine. This chain links TRBV11-1 with TRBJ2-7; 9 positions agree with TRBD1. As DNA, the CDR3 is TGTGCCAGCAGCCCCCGGGACAGGGAGCACGAGCAGTACTTC. Amino acid sequence: CASSPRDREHEQYF.